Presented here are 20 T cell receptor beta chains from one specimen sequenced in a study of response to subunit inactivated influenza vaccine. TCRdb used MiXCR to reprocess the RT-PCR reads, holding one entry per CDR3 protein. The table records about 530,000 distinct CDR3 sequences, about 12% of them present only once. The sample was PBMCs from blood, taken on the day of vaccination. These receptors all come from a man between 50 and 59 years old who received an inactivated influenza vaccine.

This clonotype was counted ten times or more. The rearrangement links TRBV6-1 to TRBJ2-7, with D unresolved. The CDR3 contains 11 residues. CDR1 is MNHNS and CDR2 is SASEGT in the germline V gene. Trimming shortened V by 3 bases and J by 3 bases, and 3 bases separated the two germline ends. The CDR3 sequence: CASSDGYEQYF. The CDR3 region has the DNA TGTGCCAGCAGTGACGGCTACGAGCAGTACTTC.

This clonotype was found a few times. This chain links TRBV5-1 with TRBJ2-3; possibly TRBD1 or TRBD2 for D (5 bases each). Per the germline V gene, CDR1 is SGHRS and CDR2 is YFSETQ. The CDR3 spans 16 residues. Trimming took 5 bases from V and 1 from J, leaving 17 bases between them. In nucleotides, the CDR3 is TGCGCCAGCAGTTTTGGGACGCGCTCGGGCACAGATACGCAGTATTTT. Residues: CASSFGTRSGTDTQYF. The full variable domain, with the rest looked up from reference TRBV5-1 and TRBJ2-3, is KAGVTQTPRYLIKTRGQQVTLSCSPISGHRSVSWYQQTPGQGLQFLFEYFSETQRNKGNFPGRFSGRQFSNSRSEMNVSTLELGDSALYLCASSFGTRSGTDTQYFGPGTRLTVL.

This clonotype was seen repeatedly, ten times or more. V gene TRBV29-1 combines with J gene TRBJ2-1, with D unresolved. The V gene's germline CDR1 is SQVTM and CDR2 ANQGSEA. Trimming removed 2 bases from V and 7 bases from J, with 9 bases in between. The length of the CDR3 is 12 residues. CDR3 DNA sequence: TGCAGCGTTGAAATCGCGTGGAATGAGCAGTTCTTC. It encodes CSVEIAWNEQFF.

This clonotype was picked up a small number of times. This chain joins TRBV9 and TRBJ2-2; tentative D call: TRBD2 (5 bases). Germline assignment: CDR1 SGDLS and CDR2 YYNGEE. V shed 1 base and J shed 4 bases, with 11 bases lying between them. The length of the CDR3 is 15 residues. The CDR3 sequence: CASSVFAGGTGELFF. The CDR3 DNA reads TGTGCCAGCAGCGTATTTGCGGGTGGCACCGGGGAGCTGTTTTTT.

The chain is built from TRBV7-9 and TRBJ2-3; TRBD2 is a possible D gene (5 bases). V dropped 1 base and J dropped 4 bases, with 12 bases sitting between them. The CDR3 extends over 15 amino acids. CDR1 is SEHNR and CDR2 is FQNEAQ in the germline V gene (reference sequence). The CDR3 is CASSLVTPRADTQYF. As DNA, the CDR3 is TGTGCCAGCAGCTTAGTGACTCCGAGGGCAGATACGCAGTATTTT.

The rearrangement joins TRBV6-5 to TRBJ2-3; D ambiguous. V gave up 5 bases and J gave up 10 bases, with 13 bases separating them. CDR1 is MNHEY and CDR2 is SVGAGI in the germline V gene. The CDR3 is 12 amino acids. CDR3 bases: TGTGCCAGCAGTGCGACCCTTGGGGCGCAGTATTTT. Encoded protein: CASSATLGAQYF.

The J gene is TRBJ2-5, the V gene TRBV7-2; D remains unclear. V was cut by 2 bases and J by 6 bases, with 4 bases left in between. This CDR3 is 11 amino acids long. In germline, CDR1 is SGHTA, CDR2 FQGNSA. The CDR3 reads CASSLRQTQYF. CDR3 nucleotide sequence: TGTGCCAGCAGCTTACGCCAGACCCAGTACTTC. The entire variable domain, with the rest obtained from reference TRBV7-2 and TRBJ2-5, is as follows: GAGVSQSPSNKVTEKGKDVELRCDPISGHTALYWYRQSLGQGLEFLIYFQGNSAPDKSGLPSDRFSAERTGGSVSTLTIQRTQQEDSAVYLCASSLRQTQYFGPGTRLLVL.

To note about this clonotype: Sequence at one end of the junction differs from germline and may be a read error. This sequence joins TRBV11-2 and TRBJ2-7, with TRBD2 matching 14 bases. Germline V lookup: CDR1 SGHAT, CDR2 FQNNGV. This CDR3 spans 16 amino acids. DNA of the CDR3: TGTGCCGGCAGGCCGGGACTAGCGGGGGTCTCCTACGAGCAGTACTTC. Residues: CAGRPGLAGVSYEQYF.

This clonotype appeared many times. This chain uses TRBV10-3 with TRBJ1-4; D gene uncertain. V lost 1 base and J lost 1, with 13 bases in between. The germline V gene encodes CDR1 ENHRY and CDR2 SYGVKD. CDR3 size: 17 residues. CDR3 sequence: CAISEFRGRGTNEKLFF. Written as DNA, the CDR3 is TGTGCCATCAGTGAGTTCAGAGGACGGGGAACTAATGAAAAACTGTTTTTT.

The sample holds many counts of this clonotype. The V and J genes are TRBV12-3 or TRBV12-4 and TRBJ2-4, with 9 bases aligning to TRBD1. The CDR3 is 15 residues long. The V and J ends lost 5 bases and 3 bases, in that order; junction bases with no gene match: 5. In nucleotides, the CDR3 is TGTGCCAGCAGTCCGACGGGACAGGGCAAAAACATTCAGTACTTC. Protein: CASSPTGQGKNIQYF.

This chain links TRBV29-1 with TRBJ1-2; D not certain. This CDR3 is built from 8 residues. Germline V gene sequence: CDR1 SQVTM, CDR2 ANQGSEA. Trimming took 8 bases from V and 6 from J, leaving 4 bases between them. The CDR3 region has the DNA TGCAGCCCCGATGGCTACACCTTC. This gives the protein CSPDGYTF.

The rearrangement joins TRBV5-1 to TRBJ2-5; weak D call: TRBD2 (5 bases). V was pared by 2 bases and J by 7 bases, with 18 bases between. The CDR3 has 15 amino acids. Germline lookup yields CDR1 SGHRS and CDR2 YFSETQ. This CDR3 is CASSFGRSRGATQYF. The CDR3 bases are TGCGCCAGCAGCTTCGGGCGGTCCCGGGGAGCGACCCAGTACTTC.

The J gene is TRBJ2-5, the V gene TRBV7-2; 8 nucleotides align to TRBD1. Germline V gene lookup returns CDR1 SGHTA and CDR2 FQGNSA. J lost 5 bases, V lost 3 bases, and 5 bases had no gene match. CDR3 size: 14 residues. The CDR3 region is CASSFQGAIETQYF. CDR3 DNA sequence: TGTGCCAGCAGCTTCCAGGGGGCGATTGAGACCCAGTACTTC.

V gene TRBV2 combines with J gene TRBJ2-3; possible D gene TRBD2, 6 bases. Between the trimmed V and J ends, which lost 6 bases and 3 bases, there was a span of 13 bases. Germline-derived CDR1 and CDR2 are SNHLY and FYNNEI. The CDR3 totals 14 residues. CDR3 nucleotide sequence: TGTGCCAGCAGGGATGGGACTCAGACAGATACGCAGTATTTT. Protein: CASRDGTQTDTQYF.

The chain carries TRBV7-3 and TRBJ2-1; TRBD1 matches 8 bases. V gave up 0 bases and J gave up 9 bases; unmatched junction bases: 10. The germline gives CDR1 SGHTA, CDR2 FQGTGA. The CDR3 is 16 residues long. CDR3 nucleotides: TGTGCCAGCAGCTTAACGAGGCAGGGGGCCTGGAGTGAGCAGTTCTTC. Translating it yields CASSLTRQGAWSEQFF.

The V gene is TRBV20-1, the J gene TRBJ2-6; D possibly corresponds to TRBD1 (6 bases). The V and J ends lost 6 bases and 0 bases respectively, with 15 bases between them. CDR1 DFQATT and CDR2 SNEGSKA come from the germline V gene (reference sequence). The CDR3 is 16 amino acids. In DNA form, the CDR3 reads TGCAGTGCCACAGGGTCGAGTGGCTCTGGGGCCAACGTCCTGACTTTC. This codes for CSATGSSGSGANVLTF.

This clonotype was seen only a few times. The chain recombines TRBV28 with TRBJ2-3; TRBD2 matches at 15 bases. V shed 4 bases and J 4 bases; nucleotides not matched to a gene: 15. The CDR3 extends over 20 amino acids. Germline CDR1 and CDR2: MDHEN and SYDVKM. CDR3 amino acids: CASSSSGLAGGPIGSDTQYF. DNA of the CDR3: TGTGCCAGCAGTTCCTCCGGACTAGCGGGAGGGCCGATCGGCTCAGATACGCAGTATTTT.

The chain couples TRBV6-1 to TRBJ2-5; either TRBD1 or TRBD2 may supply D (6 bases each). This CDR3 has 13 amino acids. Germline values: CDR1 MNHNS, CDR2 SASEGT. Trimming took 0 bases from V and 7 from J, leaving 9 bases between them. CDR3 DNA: TGTGCCAGCAGTGAAGCCCCGGGGGCGACCCAGTACTTC. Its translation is CASSEAPGATQYF.

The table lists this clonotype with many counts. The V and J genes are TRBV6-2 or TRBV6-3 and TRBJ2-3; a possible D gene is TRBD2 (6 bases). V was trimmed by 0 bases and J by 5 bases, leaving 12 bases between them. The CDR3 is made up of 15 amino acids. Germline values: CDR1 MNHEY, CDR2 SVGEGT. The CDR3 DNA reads TGTGCCAGCAGTTACTCGAGGAGGGTGGGAGATACGCAGTATTTT. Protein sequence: CASSYSRRVGDTQYF.

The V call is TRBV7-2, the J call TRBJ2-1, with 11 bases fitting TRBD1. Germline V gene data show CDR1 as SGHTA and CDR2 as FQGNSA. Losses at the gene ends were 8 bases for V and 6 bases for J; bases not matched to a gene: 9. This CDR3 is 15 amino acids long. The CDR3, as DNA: TGTGCCAGCGGAGGGGGGACAGGGGGAATCAATGAGCAGTTCTTC. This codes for CASGGGTGGINEQFF.